This record looks at one T cell receptor beta chain sequence and its context. The entry originates in a study of shared clonotypes between healthy human individuals. Germline V CDR1 and CDR2: LGHNA, YNFKEQ. The CDR3 is 14 amino acids. Trimming removed 3 bases at V and 1 base at J, with 10 bases between. It was at deep level that the assay was run. Libraries were prepared by immunoSEQ multiplex PCR; TCRdb keeps only in-frame clonotypes and omits some of them. Of over 2 million clones in the sample, 85% to 95% are singletons; the top ten hold 0.3% to 0.45%. The chain is built from TRBV4-2 and TRBJ2-7, with D possibly being TRBD1 (5 bases). The sample was naive CD4+ T cells from PBMCs. Subset of the sample: CD45RA+ positively selected. This clonotype was sampled from a young man in good health. Some clones in this sample may be carry-over from other donors' samples. As DNA, the CDR3 is TGTGCCAGCAGCCATAACCAGGGATCCTACGAGCAGTACTTC. Translated: CASSHNQGSYEQYF.